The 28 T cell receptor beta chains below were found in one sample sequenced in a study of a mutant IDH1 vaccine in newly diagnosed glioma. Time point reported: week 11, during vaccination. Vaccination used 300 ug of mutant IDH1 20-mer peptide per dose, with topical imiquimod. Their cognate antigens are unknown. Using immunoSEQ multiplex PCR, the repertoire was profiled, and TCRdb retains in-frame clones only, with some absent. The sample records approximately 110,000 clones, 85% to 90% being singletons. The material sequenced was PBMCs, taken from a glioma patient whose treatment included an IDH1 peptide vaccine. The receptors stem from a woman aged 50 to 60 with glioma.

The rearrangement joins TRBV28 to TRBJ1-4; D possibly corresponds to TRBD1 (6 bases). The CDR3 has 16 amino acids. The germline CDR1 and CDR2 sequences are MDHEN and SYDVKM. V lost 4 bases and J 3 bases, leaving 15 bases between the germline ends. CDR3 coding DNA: TGTGCCAGCAGTTCGAAATCAGGGGCCTCTAATGAAAAACTGTTTTTT. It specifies CASSSKSGASNEKLFF.

The CDR3 DNA follows: TGTGCTAGTGGTTTGGTACGATCCGAGGGCCCGCTCTATGGCTACACCTTC. As protein: CASGLVRSEGPLYGYTF. The chain links TRBV12-5 to TRBJ1-2; no reliable D call. CDR3 length equals 17 residues. Germline CDR1 and CDR2: LGHNT and FRNRAP. V shed 0 bases and J shed 4 bases, with 18 bases lying between them. Variable domain in full (rest from reference TRBV12-5 and TRBJ1-2): DARVTQTPRHKVTEMGQEVTMRCQPILGHNTVFWYRQTMMQGLELLAYFRNRAPLDDSGMPKDRFSAEMPDATLATLKIQPSEPRDSAVYFCASGLVRSEGPLYGYTFGSGTRLTVV.

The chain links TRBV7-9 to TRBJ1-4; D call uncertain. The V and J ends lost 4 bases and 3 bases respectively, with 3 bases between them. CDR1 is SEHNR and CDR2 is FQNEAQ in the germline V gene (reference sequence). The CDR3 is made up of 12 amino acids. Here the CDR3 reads CASSSSNEKLFF. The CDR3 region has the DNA TGTGCCAGCAGCTCGTCTAATGAAAAACTGTTTTTT.

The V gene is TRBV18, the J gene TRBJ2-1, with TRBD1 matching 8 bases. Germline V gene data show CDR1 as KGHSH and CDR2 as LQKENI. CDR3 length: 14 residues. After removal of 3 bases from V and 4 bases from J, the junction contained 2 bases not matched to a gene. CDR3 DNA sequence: TGTGCCAGCTCACCGGGACAGGTATACAATGAGCAGTTCTTC. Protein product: CASSPGQVYNEQFF.

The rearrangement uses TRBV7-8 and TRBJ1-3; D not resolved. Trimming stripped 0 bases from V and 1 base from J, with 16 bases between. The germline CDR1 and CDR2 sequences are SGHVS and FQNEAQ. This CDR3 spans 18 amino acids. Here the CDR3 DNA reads TGTGCCAGCAGCTTAGCGCGGGGTTTCGGAATTTCTGGAAACACCATATATTTT. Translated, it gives CASSLARGFGISGNTIYF.

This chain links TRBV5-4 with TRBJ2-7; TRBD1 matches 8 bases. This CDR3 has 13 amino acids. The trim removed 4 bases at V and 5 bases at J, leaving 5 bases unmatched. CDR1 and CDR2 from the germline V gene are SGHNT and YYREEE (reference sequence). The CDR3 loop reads CASSTRTGHEQYF. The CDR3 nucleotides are TGTGCCAGCAGCACGAGGACAGGGCACGAGCAGTACTTC. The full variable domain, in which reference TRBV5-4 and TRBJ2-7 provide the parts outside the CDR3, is ETGVTQSPTHLIKTRGQQVTLRCSSQSGHNTVSWYQQALGQGPQFIFQYYREEENGRGNFPPRFSGLQFPNYSSELNVNALELDDSALYLCASSTRTGHEQYFGPGTRLTVT.

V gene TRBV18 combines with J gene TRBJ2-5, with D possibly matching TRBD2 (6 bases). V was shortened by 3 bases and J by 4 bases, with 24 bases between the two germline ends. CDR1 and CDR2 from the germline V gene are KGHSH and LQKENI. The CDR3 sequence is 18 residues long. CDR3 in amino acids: CASSPRSGSGRGLETQYF. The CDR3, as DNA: TGTGCCAGCTCACCGCGGTCGGGTAGCGGTAGAGGGTTAGAGACCCAGTACTTC.

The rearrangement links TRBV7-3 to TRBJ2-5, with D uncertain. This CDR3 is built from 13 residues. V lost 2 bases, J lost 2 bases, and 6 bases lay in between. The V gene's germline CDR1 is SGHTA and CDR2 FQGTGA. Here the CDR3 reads CASSLLPQETQYF. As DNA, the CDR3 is TGTGCCAGCAGCTTATTGCCTCAAGAGACCCAGTACTTC.

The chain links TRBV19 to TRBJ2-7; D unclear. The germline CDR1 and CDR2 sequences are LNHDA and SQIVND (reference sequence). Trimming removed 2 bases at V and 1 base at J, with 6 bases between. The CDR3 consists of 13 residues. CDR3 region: CASSIKQSYEQYF. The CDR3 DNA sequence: TGTGCCAGTAGTATAAAACAGTCCTACGAGCAGTACTTC.

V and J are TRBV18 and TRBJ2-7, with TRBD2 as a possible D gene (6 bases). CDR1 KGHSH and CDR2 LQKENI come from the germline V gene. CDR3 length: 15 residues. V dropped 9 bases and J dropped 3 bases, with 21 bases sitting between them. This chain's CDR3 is CASGIGTSFIYEQYF. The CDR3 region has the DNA TGTGCCAGTGGGATCGGGACTTCGTTTATCTACGAGCAGTACTTC.

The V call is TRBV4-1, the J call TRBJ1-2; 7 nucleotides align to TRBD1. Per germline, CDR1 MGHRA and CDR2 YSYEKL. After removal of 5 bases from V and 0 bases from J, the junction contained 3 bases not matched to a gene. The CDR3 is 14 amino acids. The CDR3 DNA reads TGCGCCAGCAGCTTTGACAGGGCTAACTATGGCTACACCTTC. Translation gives CASSFDRANYGYTF.

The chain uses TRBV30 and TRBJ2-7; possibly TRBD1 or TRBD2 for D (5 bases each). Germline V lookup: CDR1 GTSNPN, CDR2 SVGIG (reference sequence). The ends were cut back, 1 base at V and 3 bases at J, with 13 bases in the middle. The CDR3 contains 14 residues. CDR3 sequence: CAWSESWGYYEQYF. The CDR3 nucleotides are TGTGCCTGGAGTGAAAGTTGGGGGTACTACGAGCAGTACTTC.

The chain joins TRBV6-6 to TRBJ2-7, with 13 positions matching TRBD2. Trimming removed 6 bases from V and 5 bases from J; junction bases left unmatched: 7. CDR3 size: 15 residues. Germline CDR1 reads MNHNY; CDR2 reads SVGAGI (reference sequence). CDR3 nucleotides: TGTGCCAGCAGCCCCGGACTAGCGGGAGCCAACGAGCAGTACTTC. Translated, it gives CASSPGLAGANEQYF.

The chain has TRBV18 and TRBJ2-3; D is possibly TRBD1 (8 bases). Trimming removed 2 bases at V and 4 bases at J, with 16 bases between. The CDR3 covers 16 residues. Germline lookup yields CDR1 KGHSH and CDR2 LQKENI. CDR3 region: CASSPVRTGRADTQYF. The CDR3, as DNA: TGTGCCAGCTCACCAGTCCGGACAGGGAGGGCAGATACGCAGTATTTT.

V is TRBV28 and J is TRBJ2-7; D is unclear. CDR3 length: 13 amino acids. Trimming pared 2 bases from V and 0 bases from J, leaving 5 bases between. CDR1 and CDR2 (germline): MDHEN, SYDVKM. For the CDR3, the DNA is TGTGCCAGCAGTTTAACTTTCTCCTACGAGCAGTACTTC. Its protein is CASSLTFSYEQYF.

CDR3 in amino acids: CASSPGTSGNTIYF. CDR3 sequence (DNA): TGCGCCAGCAGCCCGGGAACCTCAGGAAACACCATATATTTT. The genes are TRBV5-1 and TRBJ1-3; D gene unclear. Looked up from germline, CDR1 is SGHRS and CDR2 is YFSETQ. The CDR3 loop spans 14 amino acids. The V gene lost 4 bases and the J gene lost 4 bases, with 12 bases spanning the gap.

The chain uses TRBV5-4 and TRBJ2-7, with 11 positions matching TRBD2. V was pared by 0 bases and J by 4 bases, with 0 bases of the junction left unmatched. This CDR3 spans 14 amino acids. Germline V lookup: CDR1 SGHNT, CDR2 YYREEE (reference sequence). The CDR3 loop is CASSLGTSGYEQYF. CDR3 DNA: TGTGCCAGCAGCTTGGGGACTAGCGGGTACGAGCAGTACTTC.

CDR3 nucleotide sequence: TGTGCCAGCAGTTTATTGGCCCGGGGGGTTTATAGCAATCAGCCCCAGCATTTT. Encoded protein: CASSLLARGVYSNQPQHF. The J gene is TRBJ1-5, the V gene TRBV28; possible D gene TRBD1, 5 bases. The CDR3 sequence is 18 residues long. CDR1 is MDHEN, CDR2 SYDVKM, per germline. The germline V and J ends were trimmed by 1 base and 0 bases, with 16 bases remaining between them.

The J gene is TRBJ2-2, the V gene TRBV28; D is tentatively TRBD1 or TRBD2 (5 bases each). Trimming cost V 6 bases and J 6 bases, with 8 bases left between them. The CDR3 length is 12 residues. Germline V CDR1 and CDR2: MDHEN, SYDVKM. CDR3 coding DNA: TGTGCCAGCAGCCGGGACCCCGGGGAGCTGTTTTTT. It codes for CASSRDPGELFF.

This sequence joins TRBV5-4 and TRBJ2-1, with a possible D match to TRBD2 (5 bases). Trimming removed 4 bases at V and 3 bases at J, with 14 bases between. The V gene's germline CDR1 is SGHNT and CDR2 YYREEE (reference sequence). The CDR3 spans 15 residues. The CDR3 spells CASSPPGNLYNEQFF. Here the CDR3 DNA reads TGTGCCAGCAGCCCCCCGGGGAACCTCTACAATGAGCAGTTCTTC.

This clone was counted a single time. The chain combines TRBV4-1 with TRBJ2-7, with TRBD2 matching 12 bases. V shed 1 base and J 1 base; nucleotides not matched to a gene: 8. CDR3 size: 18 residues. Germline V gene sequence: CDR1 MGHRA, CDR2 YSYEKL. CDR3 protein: CASSQGVLAGGTSYEQYF. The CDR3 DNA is TGCGCCAGCAGCCAAGGTGTACTAGCGGGAGGTACGTCCTACGAGCAGTACTTC.

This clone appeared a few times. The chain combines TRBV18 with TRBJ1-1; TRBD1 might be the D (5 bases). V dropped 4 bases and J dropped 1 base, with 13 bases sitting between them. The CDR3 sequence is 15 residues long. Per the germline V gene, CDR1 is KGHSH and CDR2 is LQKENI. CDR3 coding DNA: TGTGCCAGCTCACTCCTAACAGGAGCGAACACTGAAGCTTTCTTT. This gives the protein CASSLLTGANTEAFF.

The CDR3 DNA follows: TGCGCCAGCAGTGCGGTCCCCTACGAGCAGTACTTC. Amino acid sequence: CASSAVPYEQYF. The rearrangement joins TRBV10-2 to TRBJ2-7; D remains unclear. Germline V gene data show CDR1 as WSHSY and CDR2 as SAAADI. This CDR3 spans 12 amino acids. With 4 bases removed from V and 2 bases from J, the gap between germline ends came to 6 bases.

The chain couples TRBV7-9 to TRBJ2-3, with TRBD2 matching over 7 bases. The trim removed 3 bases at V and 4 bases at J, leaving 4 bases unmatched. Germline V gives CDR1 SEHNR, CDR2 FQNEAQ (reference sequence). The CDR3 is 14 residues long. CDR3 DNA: TGTGCCAGCAGCTTGAGGGAGGGTGCAGATACGCAGTATTTT. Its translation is CASSLREGADTQYF.

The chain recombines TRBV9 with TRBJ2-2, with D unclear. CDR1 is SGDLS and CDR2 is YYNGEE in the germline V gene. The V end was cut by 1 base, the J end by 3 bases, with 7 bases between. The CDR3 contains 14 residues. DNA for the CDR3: TGTGCCAGCAGCGTACGTCTAGACACCGGGGAGCTGTTTTTT. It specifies CASSVRLDTGELFF.

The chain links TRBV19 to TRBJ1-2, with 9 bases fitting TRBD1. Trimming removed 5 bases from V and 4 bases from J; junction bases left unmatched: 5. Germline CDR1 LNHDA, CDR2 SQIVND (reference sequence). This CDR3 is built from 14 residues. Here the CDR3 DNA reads TGTGCCAGTAGTCGGGACAGGGATTTCTATGGCTACACCTTC. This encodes CASSRDRDFYGYTF.

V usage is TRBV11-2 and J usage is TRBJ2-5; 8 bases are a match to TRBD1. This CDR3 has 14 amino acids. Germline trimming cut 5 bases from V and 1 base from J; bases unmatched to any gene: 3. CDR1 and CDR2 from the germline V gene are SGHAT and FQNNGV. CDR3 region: CASSLDRGQETQYF. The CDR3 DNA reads TGTGCCAGCAGCCTCGACAGGGGCCAAGAGACCCAGTACTTC.

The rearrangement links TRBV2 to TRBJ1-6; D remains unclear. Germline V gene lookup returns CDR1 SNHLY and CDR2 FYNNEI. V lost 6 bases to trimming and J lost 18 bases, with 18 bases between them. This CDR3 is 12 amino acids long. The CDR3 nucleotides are TGTGCCAGCAGAGACCGCGGAGCTCGGGGCCACTTT. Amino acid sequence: CASRDRGARGHF.